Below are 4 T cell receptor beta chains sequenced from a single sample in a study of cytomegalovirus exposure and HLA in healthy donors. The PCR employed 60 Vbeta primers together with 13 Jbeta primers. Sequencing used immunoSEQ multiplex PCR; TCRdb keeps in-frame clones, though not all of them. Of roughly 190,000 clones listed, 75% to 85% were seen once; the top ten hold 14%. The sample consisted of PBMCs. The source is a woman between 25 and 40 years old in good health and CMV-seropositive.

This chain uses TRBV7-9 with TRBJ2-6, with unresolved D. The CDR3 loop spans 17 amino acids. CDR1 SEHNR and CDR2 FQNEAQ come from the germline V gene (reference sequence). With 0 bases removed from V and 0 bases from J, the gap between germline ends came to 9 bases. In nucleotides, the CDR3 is TGTGCCAGCAGCTTAGCCGCGCTTAGCTCTGGGGCCAACGTCCTGACTTTC. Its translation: CASSLAALSSGANVLTF.

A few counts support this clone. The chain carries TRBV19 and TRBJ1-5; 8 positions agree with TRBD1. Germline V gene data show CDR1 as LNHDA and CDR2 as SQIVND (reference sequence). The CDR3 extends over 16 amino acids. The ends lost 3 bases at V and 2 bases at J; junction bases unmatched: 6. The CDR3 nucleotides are TGTGCCAGTAGTATTTGGCAGGGGGCAGGCAATCAGCCCCAGCATTTT. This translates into CASSIWQGAGNQPQHF.

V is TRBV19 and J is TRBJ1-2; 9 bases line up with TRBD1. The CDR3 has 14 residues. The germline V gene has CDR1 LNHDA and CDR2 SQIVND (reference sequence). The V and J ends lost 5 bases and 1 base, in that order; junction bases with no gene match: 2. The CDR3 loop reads CASSRQGDNYGYTF. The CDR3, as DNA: TGTGCCAGTAGTCGACAGGGGGATAACTATGGCTACACCTTC.

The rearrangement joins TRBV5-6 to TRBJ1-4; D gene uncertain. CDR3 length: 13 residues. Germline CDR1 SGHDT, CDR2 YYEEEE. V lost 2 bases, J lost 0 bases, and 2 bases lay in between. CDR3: CASSFATNEKLFF. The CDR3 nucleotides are TGTGCCAGCAGCTTCGCAACTAATGAAAAACTGTTTTTT.